This T cell receptor (beta chain) was identified in a study of spatial heterogeneity in lung cancer. Study overall: Bulk RNA-seq from matched material yielded a T cell module score that correlated strongly with TCR transcript counts in tumor regions. Broader study findings: Numbers of ubiquitous and regional expanded TCRs tracked ubiquitous and regional nonsynonymous mutation counts, respectively. For expanded intratumoral alpha and beta TCRs, counts tracked tumor mutation counts.

In this sample, this clonotype is medium-sized. The antigen is unknown. With the library built for alpha chains, this beta chain is off target and its frequency is not meaningful. Unique molecular identifiers, one per molecule, were present on every TCR cDNA molecule. One entry per CDR3 protein, called by TCRdb with MiXCR from the 5' RACE reads. The table shows roughly 8,000 distinct CDR3 sequences, with less than 8.5% occurring only once. Time point: sample taken at primary tumor resection. From tumor, nontumor lung or frozen PBMC, whole RNA was taken unsorted for sequencing. This receptor was obtained from a female donor with early-stage non-small cell lung cancer. The sequencing here drew on lung tumor tissue, taken at surgery.

The DNA for the CDR3 is TGTGCCAGCAGCTCTCTAGCGTCAGTAGCCTTGATGAACACTGAAGCTTTCTTT. It specifies CASSSLASVALMNTEAFF. This chain joins TRBV5-4 and TRBJ1-1; no definite D call. CDR3 length: 18 amino acids. Trimming removed 3 bases from V and 0 bases from J, with 21 bases in between. Germline CDR1 reads SGHNT; CDR2 reads YYREEE (reference sequence).